Described below is a single TCR beta chain sequence and its context. Original processing methods: Reference gene primer amplification gave nucleated cell count estimates. Profiled with immunoSEQ multiplex PCR; TCRdb holds only in-frame clones, not every one. V and J calls and clone size are copied from that table; D and trimming were computed from the DNA. The sample records more than 200,000 clones, approximately 79% being singletons. This record belongs to a study of blood T cell repertoires in COVID-19. Study-level information: Specimens from acute and convalescent COVID-19 originated in the United States, Italy and Spain. Sources were T cells, B-cell-depleted T cells, or PBMCs; the material itself was cDNA or gDNA.

Trimming cost V 3 bases and J 5 bases, with 16 bases left between them. The CDR3 is 15 amino acids. Looked up from germline, CDR1 is SEHNR and CDR2 is FQNEAQ (reference sequence). Sequenced: peripheral blood. This clonotype originated in a woman aged 40 to 50 with active or convalescent COVID-19. This rearrangement joins TRBV7-9 to TRBJ2-5, with a tentative D call TRBD2 (7 bases). The CDR3 reads CASSFAAGAGETQYF. In nucleotides, the CDR3 is TGTGCCAGCAGCTTCGCGGCGGGGGCGGGGGAGACCCAGTACTTC. The whole variable domain, remainder taken from reference TRBV7-9 and TRBJ2-5, is DTGVSQNPRHKITKRGQNVTFRCDPISEHNRLYWYRQTLGQGPEFLTYFQNEAQLEKSRLLSDRFSAERPKGSFSTLEIQRTEQGDSAMYLCASSFAAGAGETQYFGPGTRLLVL.